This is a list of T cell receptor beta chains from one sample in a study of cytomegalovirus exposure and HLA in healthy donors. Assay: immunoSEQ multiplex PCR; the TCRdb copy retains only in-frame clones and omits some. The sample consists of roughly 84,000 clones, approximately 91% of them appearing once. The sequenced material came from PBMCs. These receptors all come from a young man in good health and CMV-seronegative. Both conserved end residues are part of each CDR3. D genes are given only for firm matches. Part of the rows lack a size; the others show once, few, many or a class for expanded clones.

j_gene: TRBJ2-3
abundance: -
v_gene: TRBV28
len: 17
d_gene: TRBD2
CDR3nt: TGTGCCAGCAGTTTAGTCCCCTCCAGCGGGGGGTTGGATACGCAGTATTTT
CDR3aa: CASSLVPSSGGLDTQYF

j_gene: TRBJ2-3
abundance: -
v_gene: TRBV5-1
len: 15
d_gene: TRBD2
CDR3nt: TGCGCCAGCAGCTTGAGTGAGGTGGGGGGGGATACGCAGTATTTT
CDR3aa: CASSLSEVGGDTQYF

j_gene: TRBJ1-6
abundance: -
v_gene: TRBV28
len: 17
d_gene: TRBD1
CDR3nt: TGTGCCAGCAGTTCCCGGAGGGGGCCTTATTATAATTCACCCCTCCACTTT
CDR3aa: CASSSRRGPYYNSPLHF

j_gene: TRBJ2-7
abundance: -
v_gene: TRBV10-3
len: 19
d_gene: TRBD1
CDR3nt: TGTGCCATCAGTGAGTCGTCCCTCCGGGGTCAGGGGGACTCCTACGAGCAGTACTTC
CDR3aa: CAISESSLRGQGDSYEQYF

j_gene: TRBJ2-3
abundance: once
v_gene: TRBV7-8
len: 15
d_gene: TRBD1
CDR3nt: TGTGCCAGCAGCTTGGGGACAGGACACACAGATACGCAGTATTTT
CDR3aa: CASSLGTGHTDTQYF

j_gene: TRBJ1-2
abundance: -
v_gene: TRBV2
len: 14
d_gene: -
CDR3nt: TGTGCCAGCAGTCTTGGGACAAATCCATATGGCTACACCTTC
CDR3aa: CASSLGTNPYGYTF

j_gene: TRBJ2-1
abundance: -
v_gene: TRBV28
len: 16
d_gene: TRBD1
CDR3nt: TGTGCCAGCTCCTCCCCGTCGGGGACAGGGTACAATGAGCAGTTCTTC
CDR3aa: CASSSPSGTGYNEQFF

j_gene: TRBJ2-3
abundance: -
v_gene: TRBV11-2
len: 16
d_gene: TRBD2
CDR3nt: TGTGCCAGCAGCTTAGGATTAGCGGGAGGCACAGATACGCAGTATTTT
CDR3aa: CASSLGLAGGTDTQYF

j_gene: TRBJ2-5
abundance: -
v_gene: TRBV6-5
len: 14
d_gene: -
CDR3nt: TGTGCCAGCAGCCCGGGGATCAGGGGTAGGGCCCAGTACTTC
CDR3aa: CASSPGIRGRAQYF

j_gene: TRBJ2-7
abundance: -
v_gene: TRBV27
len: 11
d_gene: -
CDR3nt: TGTGCCAGCAGAGCTAGGTACGAGCAGTACTTC
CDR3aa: CASRARYEQYF

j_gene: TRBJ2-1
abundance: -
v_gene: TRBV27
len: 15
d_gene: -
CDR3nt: TGTGCCAGCAGCAGGGAACGGCCGTCCTACAATGAGCAGTTCTTC
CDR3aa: CASSRERPSYNEQFF

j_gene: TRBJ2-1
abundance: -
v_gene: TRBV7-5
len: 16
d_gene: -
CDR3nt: TGTGCCAGAAGCTACCGACTAGCGGTCTCGTACAATGAGCAGTTCTTC
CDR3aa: CARSYRLAVSYNEQFF

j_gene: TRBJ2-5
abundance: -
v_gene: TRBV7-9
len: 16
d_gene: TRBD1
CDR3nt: TGTGCCAGCAGCTCCCCAGGGGGACAGAAGAAAGAGACCCAGTACTTC
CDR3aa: CASSSPGGQKKETQYF

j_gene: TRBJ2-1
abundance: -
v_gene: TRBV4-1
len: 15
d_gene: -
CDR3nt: TGCGCCAGCAGCAAGGTTCAGGTAACCCGTCATGAGCAGTTCTTC
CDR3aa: CASSKVQVTRHEQFF

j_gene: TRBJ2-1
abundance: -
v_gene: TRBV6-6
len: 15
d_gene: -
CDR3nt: TGTGCCAGCAGTTACTCCTCGGGGGGCACGGGTGAGCAGTTCTTC
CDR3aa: CASSYSSGGTGEQFF

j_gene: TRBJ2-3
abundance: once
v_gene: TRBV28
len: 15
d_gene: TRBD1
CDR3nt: TGTGCCAGCTTCCTGACAGGGGGCGGCACAGATACGCAGTATTTT
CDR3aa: CASFLTGGGTDTQYF

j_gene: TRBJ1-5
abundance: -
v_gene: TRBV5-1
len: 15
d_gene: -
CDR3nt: TGCGCCAGCAGCTTGGTTGGGGCAGACAATCAGCCCCAGCATTTT
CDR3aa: CASSLVGADNQPQHF

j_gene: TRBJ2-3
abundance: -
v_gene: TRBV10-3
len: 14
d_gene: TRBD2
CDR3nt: TGTGCCACGAGGACTAGCGGGATGGCAGATACGCAGTATTTT
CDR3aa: CATRTSGMADTQYF

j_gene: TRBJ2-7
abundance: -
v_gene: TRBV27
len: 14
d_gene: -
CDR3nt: TGTGCCAGCAATTCGGCGGGGGCCCTCTACGAGCAGTACTTC
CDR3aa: CASNSAGALYEQYF

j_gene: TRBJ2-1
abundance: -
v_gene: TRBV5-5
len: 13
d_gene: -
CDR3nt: TGTGCCAGCAGCATTAGGACAGAGAATGAGCAGTTCTTC
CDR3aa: CASSIRTENEQFF

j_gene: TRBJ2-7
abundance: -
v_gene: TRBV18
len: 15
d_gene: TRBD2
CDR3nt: TGTGCCAGCTCACCACCGCTTACTAGCGTAAGCGAGCAGTACTTC
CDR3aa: CASSPPLTSVSEQYF

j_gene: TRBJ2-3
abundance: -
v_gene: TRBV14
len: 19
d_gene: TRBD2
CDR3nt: TGTGCCAGCAGCCAAGCGTTTGCGGTTAGCGGGACCTTAGGGGTTACGCAGTATTTT
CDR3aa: CASSQAFAVSGTLGVTQYF

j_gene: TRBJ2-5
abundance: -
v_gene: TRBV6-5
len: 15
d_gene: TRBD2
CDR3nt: TGTGCCAGCAGTTACCCGGTGGGGGGGGAAGAGACCCAGTACTTC
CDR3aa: CASSYPVGGEETQYF

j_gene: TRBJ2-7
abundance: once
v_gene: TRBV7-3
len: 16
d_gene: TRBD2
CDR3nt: TGTGCCAGCAGCTTAAGTGGACTAGCGGGAGTAAACGAGCAGTACTTC
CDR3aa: CASSLSGLAGVNEQYF

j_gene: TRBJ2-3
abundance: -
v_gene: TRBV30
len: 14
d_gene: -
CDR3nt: TGTGCCTGGAGTGTTGGCGGCCCGACAGATACGCAGTATTTT
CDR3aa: CAWSVGGPTDTQYF

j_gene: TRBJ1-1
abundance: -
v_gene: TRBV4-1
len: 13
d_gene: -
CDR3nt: TGCGCCAGCAGAAGGGGGATGAGCACTGAAGCTTTCTTT
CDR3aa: CASRRGMSTEAFF

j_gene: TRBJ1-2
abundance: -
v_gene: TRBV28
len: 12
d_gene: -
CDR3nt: TGTGCCAGCACTGAAGGGGGTGGGGGCTACACCTTC
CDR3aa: CASTEGGGGYTF

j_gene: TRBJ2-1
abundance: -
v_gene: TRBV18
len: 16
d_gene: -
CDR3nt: TGTGCCAGCTCACCACTCACGGGGGACGTTACGGATGAGCAGTTCTTC
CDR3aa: CASSPLTGDVTDEQFF

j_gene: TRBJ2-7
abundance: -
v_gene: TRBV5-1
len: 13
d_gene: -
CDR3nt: TGCGCCAGCAGCTTGGCCAGCGGCTACGAGCAGTACTTC
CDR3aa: CASSLASGYEQYF

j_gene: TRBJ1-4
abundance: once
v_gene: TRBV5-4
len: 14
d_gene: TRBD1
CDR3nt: TGTGCCAGCAGCTTGGAACAGGGGGGAGAAAAACTGTTTTTT
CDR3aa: CASSLEQGGEKLFF

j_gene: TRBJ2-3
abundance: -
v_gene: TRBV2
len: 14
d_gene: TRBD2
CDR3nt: TGTGCCAGCAAACTAGCGGGAGGGACAGATACGCAGTATTTT
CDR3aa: CASKLAGGTDTQYF

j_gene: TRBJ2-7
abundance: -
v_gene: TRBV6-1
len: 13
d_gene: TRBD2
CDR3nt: TGTGCCAGCGGACTAGCGGGGTCCTACGAGCAGTACTTC
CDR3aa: CASGLAGSYEQYF

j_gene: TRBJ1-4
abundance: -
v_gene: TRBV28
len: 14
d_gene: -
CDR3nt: TGTGCCAGCAGTTTAAGTCCCCAGAATGAAAAACTGTTTTTT
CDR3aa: CASSLSPQNEKLFF

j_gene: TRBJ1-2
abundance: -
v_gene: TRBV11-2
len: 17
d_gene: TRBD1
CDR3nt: TGTGCCAGCAGCACCGACCCCTACAGGGGAGAGGGACGAGGCTACACCTTC
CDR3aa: CASSTDPYRGEGRGYTF

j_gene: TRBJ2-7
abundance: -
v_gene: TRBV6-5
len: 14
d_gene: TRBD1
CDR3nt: TGTGCCAGCAGTTATTCACAGGGGGTCCACGAGCAGTACTTC
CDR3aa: CASSYSQGVHEQYF

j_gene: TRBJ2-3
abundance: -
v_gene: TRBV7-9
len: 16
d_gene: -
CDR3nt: TGTGCCAGCACCCATTCCAGGCTACAGAGCACAGATACGCAGTATTTT
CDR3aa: CASTHSRLQSTDTQYF

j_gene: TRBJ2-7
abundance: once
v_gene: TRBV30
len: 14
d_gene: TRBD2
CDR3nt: TGTGCCTCCTCGACTAGCGGGAGAGTCTACGAGCAGTACTTC
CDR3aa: CASSTSGRVYEQYF

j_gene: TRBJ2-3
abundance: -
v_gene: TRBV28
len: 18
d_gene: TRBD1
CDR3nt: TGTGCCAGCAGTTCCATTATATCGGACAGGGGGCATAGAGATACGCAGTATTTT
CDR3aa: CASSSIISDRGHRDTQYF

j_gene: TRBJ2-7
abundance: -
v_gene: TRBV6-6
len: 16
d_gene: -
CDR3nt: TGTGCCAGCAGTCCAACCGCAGGGCTATCCTCCTACGAGCAGTACTTC
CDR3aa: CASSPTAGLSSYEQYF

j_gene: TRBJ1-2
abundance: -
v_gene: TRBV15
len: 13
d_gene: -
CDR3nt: TGTGCCACCAGCAGAGGGCAGGGGCTGGGCTACACCTTC
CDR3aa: CATSRGQGLGYTF

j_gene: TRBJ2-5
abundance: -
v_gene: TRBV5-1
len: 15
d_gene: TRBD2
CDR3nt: TGCGCCAGCAGCTGGACTAGCGGGACTCAAGAGACCCAGTACTTC
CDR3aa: CASSWTSGTQETQYF